The present TCR beta chain was sequenced within a study of CD8 T cells in ankylosing spondylitis. To note about this clonotype: This may come from a read error, since a much larger clone is one base off.

Via MiXCR, TCRdb re-called the 5' RACE reads, giving one row per CDR3 protein. The table shows over 200,000 distinct CDR3 sequences, with about 10% occurring only once. The clonotype was recovered from a male donor with ankylosing spondylitis or in good health (not recorded which). The sample consisted of blood, either unsorted or a sorted T cell fraction (not recorded which).

CDR3 bases: TGTGCCAGCTTGGGCGGGACTCTCTCCTACGAGCCGTACTTC. Encoded protein: CASLGGTLSYEPYF. The chain employs TRBV18 and TRBJ2-7; the D gene is possibly TRBD2 (6 bases). The CDR3 has 14 amino acids. CDR1 and CDR2 (germline): KGHSH, LQKENI.